This passage covers 6 T cell receptor beta chains from one sample sequenced in a study of blood T cell repertoires in COVID-19. Sequencing was performed with immunoSEQ multiplex PCR; in TCRdb, only in-frame clones are kept and a portion is missing. The sample shows tens of thousands of clones, under 90% of them seen only once. Sequencing was performed on peripheral blood. The origin of the receptors is a woman in her 70s with acute or convalescent COVID-19.

This sequence joins TRBV28 and TRBJ1-1, with a weak D call TRBD1 (6 bases). The germline gives CDR1 MDHEN, CDR2 SYDVKM. The CDR3 extends over 16 amino acids. The ends were cut back, 1 base at V and 2 bases at J, with 14 bases in the middle. CDR3 loop: CASSLYKSDRNTEAFF. The CDR3 coding sequence is TGTGCCAGCAGTTTATATAAATCGGACAGAAACACTGAAGCTTTCTTT. Looking up the rest from reference TRBV28 and TRBJ1-1 gives the full variable domain: DVKVTQSSRYLVKRTGEKVFLECVQDMDHENMFWYRQDPGLGLRLIYFSYDVKMKEKGDIPEGYSVSREKKERFSLILESASTNQTSMYLCASSLYKSDRNTEAFFGQGTRLTVV.

The chain uses TRBV27 and TRBJ1-5, with D perhaps TRBD1 (5 bases). This CDR3 contains 14 residues. V was pared by 2 bases and J by 6 bases, with 11 bases between. Germline values: CDR1 MNHEY, CDR2 SMNVEV (reference sequence). CDR3 DNA sequence: TGTGCCAGCAGTTTAATCCAGGGAGGTCAGCCCCAGCATTTT. Translating gives CASSLIQGGQPQHF.

The V call is TRBV7-7, the J call TRBJ2-3, with 7 bases lining up with TRBD2. Germline assignment: CDR1 SSHAT and CDR2 FNYEAQ (reference sequence). V lost 5 bases, J lost 6 bases, and 8 bases stayed unmatched. The CDR3 sequence is 14 residues long. The DNA for the CDR3 is TGTGCCAGCAGCCCCACTAGCGCGGGGGATACGCAGTATTTT. Amino acids: CASSPTSAGDTQYF.

The chain combines TRBV18 with TRBJ2-2; 7 bases are shared with TRBD2. The CDR3 extends over 16 amino acids. Germline CDR1 is KGHSH and CDR2 is LQKENI. The V gene end was trimmed by 3 bases and the J gene end by 2 bases; junction bases not matched to a gene: 6. The CDR3 region is CASSPLGGRNTGELFF. The CDR3 DNA follows: TGTGCCAGCTCACCTCTGGGCGGGAGAAACACCGGGGAGCTGTTTTTT.

The gene calls are TRBV5-1 and TRBJ1-2, with 12 bases matching TRBD1. This CDR3 is built from 15 residues. From germline, CDR1 is SGHRS and CDR2 YFSETQ. V was pared by 4 bases and J by 7 bases, with 8 bases of the junction left unmatched. The CDR3 is CASSLDGTGGFGYTF. The CDR3 nucleotides read TGCGCCAGCAGCCTGGATGGGACAGGGGGCTTTGGCTACACCTTC.

The chain joins TRBV13 to TRBJ2-1; 9 bases are a match to TRBD2. Per germline, CDR1 PRHDT and CDR2 FYEKMQ (reference sequence). The J segment lost 9 bases and the V segment lost 0 bases, leaving 9 bases of the junction unmatched. This CDR3 is 16 amino acids long. The CDR3 region has the DNA TGTGCCAGCAGCTTAGGATATAGGGGACTAGCCGGTGAGCAGTTCTTC. As protein: CASSLGYRGLAGEQFF.